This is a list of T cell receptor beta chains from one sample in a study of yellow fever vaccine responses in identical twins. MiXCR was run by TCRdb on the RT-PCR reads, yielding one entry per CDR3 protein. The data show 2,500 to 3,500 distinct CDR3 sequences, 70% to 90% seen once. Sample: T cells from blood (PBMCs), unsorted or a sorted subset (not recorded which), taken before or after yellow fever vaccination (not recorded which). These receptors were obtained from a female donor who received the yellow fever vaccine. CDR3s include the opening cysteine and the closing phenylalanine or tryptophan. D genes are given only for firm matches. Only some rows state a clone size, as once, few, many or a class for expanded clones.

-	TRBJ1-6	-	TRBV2	TGTGCCAGCAGTGAAGACGGGAGTACCCTCCACTTT	CASSEDGSTLHF
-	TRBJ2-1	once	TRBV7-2	TGTGCCAGCAGCTTAGCGGGGGGGCCATACAATGAGCAGTTCTTC	CASSLAGGPYNEQFF
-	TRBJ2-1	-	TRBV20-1	TGCAGTGCTAGGGGGCTCTACAATGAGCAGTTCTTC	CSARGLYNEQFF
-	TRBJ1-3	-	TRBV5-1	TGCGCCAGCAGCTTGGGGAACTCTGGAAACACCATATATTTT	CASSLGNSGNTIYF
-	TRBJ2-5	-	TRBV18	TGTGCCAGCTCACCATCGTCCGCGACCCAGTACTTC	CASSPSSATQYF
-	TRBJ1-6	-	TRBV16	TGTGCCAGCAGCCAAACGACAGCCCCTAATTCACCCCTCCACTTT	CASSQTTAPNSPLHF
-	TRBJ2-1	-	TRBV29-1	TGCAGCGTTGAAAACAATGAGCAGTTCTTC	CSVENNEQFF
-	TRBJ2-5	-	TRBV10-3	TGTGCCACCCTGGGTCTTGGGACCCAAGAGACCCAGTACTTC	CATLGLGTQETQYF
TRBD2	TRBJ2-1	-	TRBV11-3	TGTGCCAGCAGCGTTAGCGGGGGGTTCTATGAGCAGTTCTTC	CASSVSGGFYEQFF
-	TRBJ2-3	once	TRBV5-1	TGCGCCAGCAGCTTAGGGCACACAGATACGCAGTATTTT	CASSLGHTDTQYF
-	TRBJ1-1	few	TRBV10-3	TGTGCCATCAGGACGGGACAAGGGAACACTGAAGCTTTCTTT	CAIRTGQGNTEAFF
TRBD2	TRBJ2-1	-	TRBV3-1	TGTGCCAGCAGCTCGCCGGGACTAGGTCTCGATGAGCAGTTCTTC	CASSSPGLGLDEQFF
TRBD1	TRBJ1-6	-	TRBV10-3	TGTGCCGCGAGGAGGGACAGGGGCTCACCCCTCCACTTT	CAARRDRGSPLHF
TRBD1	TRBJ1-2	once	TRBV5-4	TGTGCCAGCAGCGTCGGACAGGGAGAAAACTATGGCTACACCTTC	CASSVGQGENYGYTF
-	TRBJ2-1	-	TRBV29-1	TGCAGCGGCCAATTATCAAATGAGCAGTTCTTC	CSGQLSNEQFF
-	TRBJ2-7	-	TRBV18	TGTGCCAGCTCACCAGGGGGGCTCTACGAGCAGTACTTC	CASSPGGLYEQYF
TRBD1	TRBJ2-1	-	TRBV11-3	TGTGCCAGCAGCTTAGGGACGGGACAGGGGAGGAATGAGCAGTTCTTC	CASSLGTGQGRNEQFF
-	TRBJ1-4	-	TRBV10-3	TGTGCCATCAGAGGGGGTAATGAAAAACTGTTTTTT	CAIRGGNEKLFF
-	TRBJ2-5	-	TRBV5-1	TGCGCCAGCAGCTTGGGTAGCAGCACAAAAGAGACCCAGTACTTC	CASSLGSSTKETQYF
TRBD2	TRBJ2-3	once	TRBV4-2	TGTGCCAGCAGCCAAGAACTGAGACTAGCGGGGTACACAGATACGCAGTATTTT	CASSQELRLAGYTDTQYF
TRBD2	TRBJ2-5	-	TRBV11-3	TGTGCCAGCAGCAGATCCGGGACTAGCTTAGAGACCCAGTACTTC	CASSRSGTSLETQYF
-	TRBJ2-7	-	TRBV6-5	TGTGCCAGCAGTTACTCGAAAAGGGGCGACGAGCAGTACTTC	CASSYSKRGDEQYF
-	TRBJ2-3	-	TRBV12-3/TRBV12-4	TGTGCCAGCAGCCCAGGGGCGCCTCGGGCAGATACGCAGTATTTT	CASSPGAPRADTQYF
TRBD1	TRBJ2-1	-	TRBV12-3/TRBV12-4	TGTGCCAGCAACAAAGACAGGGATGAGCAGTTCTTC	CASNKDRDEQFF
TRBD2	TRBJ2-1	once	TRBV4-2	TGTGCCAGCAGCCGTCGACTAGCGGGAGTGGATGAGCAGTTCTTC	CASSRRLAGVDEQFF
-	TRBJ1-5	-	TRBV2	TGTGCCAGCAGTGTTCGGGGGGCCCTAAATCAGCCCCAGCATTTT	CASSVRGALNQPQHF
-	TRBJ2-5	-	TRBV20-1	TGCAGTGCTAGAGCTCAAGAGACCCAGTACTTC	CSARAQETQYF
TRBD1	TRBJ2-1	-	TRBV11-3	TGTGCCAGCAGCTCGGACAGGGCCTACAATGAGCAGTTCTTC	CASSSDRAYNEQFF
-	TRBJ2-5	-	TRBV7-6	TGTGCCAGCAGCCCCCAGACAGGTGGTGGGGAGACCCAGTACTTC	CASSPQTGGGETQYF
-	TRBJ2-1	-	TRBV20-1	TGCAGTGCGCATCGGGGTCACGCCTACAATGAGCAGTTCTTC	CSAHRGHAYNEQFF
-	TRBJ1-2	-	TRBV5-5	TGTGCCAGCAGCTTGGTGGCTGCTAACTATGGCTACACCTTC	CASSLVAANYGYTF
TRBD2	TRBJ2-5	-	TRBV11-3	TGTGCCAGCAGCCGGACTAGCGGGGGGGCAGAGACCCAGTACTTC	CASSRTSGGAETQYF
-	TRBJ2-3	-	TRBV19	TGTGCCAGTAGTATAATGGGGGCAGATACGCAGTATTTT	CASSIMGADTQYF
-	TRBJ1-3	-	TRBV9	TGTGCCAGCAGCGTACAGGACACTGGAAACACCATATATTTT	CASSVQDTGNTIYF
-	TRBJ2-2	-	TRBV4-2	TGTGCCAGCAGCCCCCTCGAAGCCACCGGGGAGCTGTTTTTT	CASSPLEATGELFF
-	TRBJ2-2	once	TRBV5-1	TGCGCCAGCAGCTTGGGGACTACAGGGGAAGCTTCCGGGGAGCTGTTTTTT	CASSLGTTGEASGELFF
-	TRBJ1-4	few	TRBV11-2	TGTGCCAGCAGCTTTTTGGCTGAAAAACTGTTTTTT	CASSFLAEKLFF
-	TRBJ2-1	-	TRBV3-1	TGTGCCAGCAGCCAAGATTGGGTAGTTTACAATGAGCAGTTCTTC	CASSQDWVVYNEQFF
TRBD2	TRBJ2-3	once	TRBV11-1	TGTGCCAGCAGCTTATACCGAAATAGCGGGAGGGAGACAGATACGCAGTATTTT	CASSLYRNSGRETDTQYF
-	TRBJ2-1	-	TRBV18	TGTGCCAGCTCACCCAACTGGGAGAACAATGAGCAGTTCTTC	CASSPNWENNEQFF
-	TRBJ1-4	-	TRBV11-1	TGTGCCAGCAGCTCGACGGACCATCAAAATGAAAAACTGTTTTTT	CASSSTDHQNEKLFF
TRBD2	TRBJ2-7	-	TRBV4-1	TGCGCCAGCAGCCTGAGTGGACTAGCGGTCTACGAGCAGTACTTC	CASSLSGLAVYEQYF
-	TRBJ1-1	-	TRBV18	TGTGCCAGCTCACCACGTTCCAGAAACAACACTGAAGCTTTCTTT	CASSPRSRNNTEAFF
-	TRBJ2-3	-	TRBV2	TGTGCCAGCAGTGAGGGGCCCTCAGGGGACACAGATACGCAGTATTTT	CASSEGPSGDTDTQYF
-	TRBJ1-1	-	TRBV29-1	TGCAGCGTTGACAGGGGTTTGAACACTGAAGCTTTCTTT	CSVDRGLNTEAFF
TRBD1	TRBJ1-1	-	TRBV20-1	TGCAGTGTTTACGCCGGGACAGGAAATGAAGCTTTCTTT	CSVYAGTGNEAFF
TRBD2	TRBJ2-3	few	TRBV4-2	TGTGCCAGCAGCCGGGATGGACTAGCCGCAAGCACAGATACGCAGTATTTT	CASSRDGLAASTDTQYF
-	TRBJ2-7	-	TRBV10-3	TGTGCCATCAGTGGCGCAGAGGCGGGGGAGCAGTACTTC	CAISGAEAGEQYF
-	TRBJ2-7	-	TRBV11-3	TGTGCCAGCAGCTTAGATCAAGGTTTCGAGCAGTACTTC	CASSLDQGFEQYF